This TCR beta chain derives from a study of T cell changes during pregnancy in multiple sclerosis. This CDR3 comprises 21 residues. Germline V lookup: CDR1 SGHVS, CDR2 FQNEAQ. Trimming took 5 bases from V and 10 from J; bases not matched to a gene: 27. Libraries were prepared by immunoSEQ multiplex PCR; TCRdb keeps only in-frame clonotypes and omits some of them. The table includes tens of thousands of clones, approximately 80% detected once. The clonotype comes from a female donor with multiple sclerosis, enrolled in a pregnancy study. This chain uses TRBV7-8 with TRBJ1-6; 9 bases align to TRBD1. The sample in question was CD4+ T cells from peripheral blood mononuclear cells, obtained before pregnancy. Written as DNA, the CDR3 is TGTGCCAGCAGCCGTTCTTCCGGGACAGGGATCCCGGGAGGACCTAGATCACCCCTCCACTTT. Translating it yields CASSRSSGTGIPGGPRSPLHF. Supplemented by reference TRBV7-8 and TRBJ1-6, the full variable domain reads GAGVSQSPRYKVAKRGQDVALRCDPISGHVSLFWYQQALGQGPEFLTYFQNEAQLDKSGLPSDRFFAERPEGSVSTLKIQRTQQEDSAVYLCASSRSSGTGIPGGPRSPLHFGNGTRLTVT.